This T cell receptor beta chain appears in the sequencing data of a study of cytomegalovirus exposure and HLA in healthy donors. Broader study findings: Within the data, a cluster of highly shared sequence variants was likely a sequencing artifact. Later on, an analysis tied 15,000 to 20,000 TCR beta sequences to HLA alleles at 0.05 false discovery rate. Later analysis found that TCR beta chains associated with HLA were more clonally expanded than other, equally common chains. Roughly uniform depth of sequencing across donors was assumed in presence/absence analyses.

To note about this clone: Its antigen remains unidentified.

Germline assignment: CDR1 SGHTA and CDR2 FQGTGA. There are 15 residues in the CDR3. V lost 2 bases and J 4 bases, leaving 13 bases between the germline ends. Primers included in the PCR were 60 Vbeta and 13 Jbeta primers. Assay: immunoSEQ multiplex PCR; the TCRdb copy retains only in-frame clones and omits some. This sample has around 120,000 clones; around 70% occur once, and the top ten carry less than 4.5%. The TCR sequence derives from a woman aged 40 to 50 in good health and CMV-seronegative. This chain links TRBV7-3 with TRBJ2-3; D remains ambiguous. The sample taken for sequencing was PBMCs. The CDR3, as DNA: TGTGCCAGCAGCTTAGGGCGCCAATCGTCAGATACGCAGTATTTT. Translating gives CASSLGRQSSDTQYF.